This T cell receptor (beta chain) derives from a study of shared clonotypes between healthy human individuals. Replicate PCRs for sorted subsets used around 190 ng DNA; this equaled 30,000 to 35,000 T cell genomes. TCRdb's table, derived via immunoSEQ multiplex PCR, lists solely in-frame clones and lacks some. This table has 1,400,000 or so clones, around 98.5% appearing once. This clone was seen just once. No antigen is known for it. The germline gives CDR1 SGHRS, CDR2 YFSETQ. Trimming shortened V by 1 base and J by 0 bases, and 12 bases separated the two germline ends. The CDR3 loop spans 16 amino acids. The study, taken as a whole, reports: Tissue TCR repertoires likely differ from these blood-only repertoires. Sorted-subset sequencing, rarefaction showed, was incomplete despite large depth.

The chain joins TRBV5-1 to TRBJ2-3; D possibly corresponds to TRBD2 (5 bases). The receptor was derived from a man in his thirties or forties in good health. What was sequenced was naive CD4+ T cells sorted from blood. The subset here: CD45RA+ positively selected. CDR3 residues: CASSLWARTSTDTQYF. The DNA for the CDR3 is TGCGCCAGCAGCTTGTGGGCCAGGACTAGCACAGATACGCAGTATTTT.